The rows below give T cell receptor beta chains drawn from one sample of a study of blood T cell repertoires in COVID-19. The data were produced by immunoSEQ multiplex PCR, yet TCRdb's version contains in-frame clones alone and is incomplete. The table records around 130,000 clones, approximately 84% of them present only once. Sequenced: peripheral blood. All receptors come from a woman of 80 years or more with acute or convalescent COVID-19. CDR3s include the opening cysteine and the closing phenylalanine or tryptophan. Each record gives: J gene, clone size, V gene, D gene, CDR3 protein, CDR3 DNA. D genes are given only for firm matches. Rows give clone size only sometimes, using once, few, many, or a class for an expanded clone.

>TRBJ2-3|NA|TRBV6-4|TRBD2
CASSDSNERGTKIKTTDTQYF
TGTGCCAGCAGTGACTCGAATGAGCGGGGGACGAAGATAAAGACCACAGATACGCAGTATTTT
>TRBJ2-3|NA|TRBV7-2|NA
CASSLGSGTDTQYF
TGTGCCAGCAGCTTAGGATCCGGGACAGATACGCAGTATTTT
>TRBJ1-5|once|TRBV27|NA
CASTKAGGNQPQHF
TGTGCCAGCACCAAGGCGGGGGGCAATCAGCCCCAGCATTTT
>TRBJ1-1|NA|TRBV10-3|TRBD1
CAISAQGASTEAFF
TGTGCCATCAGCGCACAGGGGGCGAGCACTGAAGCTTTCTTT
>TRBJ2-1|NA|TRBV4-1|NA
CASSFRLVNEQFF
TGCGCCAGCAGCTTCCGACTTGTCAATGAGCAGTTCTTC
>TRBJ2-3|NA|TRBV2|TRBD2
CASRGGGPDTQYF
TGTGCCAGCAGGGGGGGAGGGCCAGATACGCAGTATTTT
>TRBJ2-5|NA|TRBV10-1|TRBD1
CASSEYGQGAGETQYF
TGCGCCAGCAGTGAGTACGGACAGGGGGCCGGAGAGACCCAGTACTTC
>TRBJ1-1|NA|TRBV6-2/TRBV6-3|NA
CASSYLSGNTEAFF
TGTGCCAGCAGTTACCTCAGTGGGAACACTGAAGCTTTCTTT
>TRBJ1-5|once|TRBV27|NA
CASTILAGSNQPQHF
TGTGCCAGCACAATCCTCGCCGGTAGCAATCAGCCCCAGCATTTT
>TRBJ2-7|NA|TRBV19|NA
CASGPGWYEQYF
TGTGCCAGCGGTCCCGGTTGGTACGAGCAGTACTTC
>TRBJ1-6|NA|TRBV30|NA
CAWSVLGLSYNSPLHF
TGTGCCTGGAGTGTACTGGGACTCTCCTATAATTCACCCCTCCACTTT
>TRBJ1-1|few|TRBV4-3|TRBD1
CASRRDRAILGTEAFF
TGCGCCAGCAGACGGGACAGGGCCATCCTGGGGACTGAAGCTTTCTTT
>TRBJ1-1|once|TRBV5-1|NA
CASSLAGAGNTEAFF
TGCGCCAGCAGCTTGGCTGGGGCAGGGAACACTGAAGCTTTCTTT
>TRBJ1-3|NA|TRBV30|TRBD1
CAWSEQGVNGNTIYF
TGTGCCTGGAGCGAACAGGGGGTTAATGGAAACACCATATATTTT
>TRBJ2-3|NA|TRBV15|NA
CATSRPGVTDTQYF
TGTGCCACCAGCAGACCCGGGGTCACAGATACGCAGTATTTT
>TRBJ2-7|NA|TRBV30|TRBD2
CAWSGSAGGTNPRQYF
TGTGCCTGGAGTGGTTCAGCGGGAGGGACTAACCCTCGGCAGTACTTC
>TRBJ2-7|once|TRBV4-3|NA
CASSQPTGAHYEQYF
TGCGCCAGCAGCCAACCCACGGGTGCCCACTACGAGCAGTACTTC
>TRBJ2-5|NA|TRBV4-3|NA
CASSQDGLADEETQYF
TGCGCCAGCAGCCAAGATGGCTTGGCCGATGAAGAGACCCAGTACTTC
>TRBJ2-7|NA|TRBV4-3|NA
CASSQEEGSSYEQYF
TGCGCCAGCAGCCAAGAGGAGGGCAGTTCCTACGAGCAGTACTTC
>TRBJ1-1|NA|TRBV6-5|TRBD1
CAILDQGEAEAFF
TGTGCCATCCTTGACCAGGGGGAGGCTGAAGCTTTCTTT
>TRBJ2-2|NA|TRBV7-2|TRBD2
CASSLDGGRASNGELFF
TGTGCCAGCAGCTTAGACGGCGGGAGGGCCAGCAACGGGGAGCTGTTTTTT
>TRBJ1-4|NA|TRBV6-5|TRBD1
CASSYRQGELFF
TGTGCCAGCAGTTACCGACAGGGAGAACTGTTTTTT
>TRBJ1-5|NA|TRBV7-6|TRBD1
CASSLGTGPGNQPQHF
TGTGCCAGCAGCTTGGGGACAGGTCCGGGCAATCAGCCCCAGCATTTT